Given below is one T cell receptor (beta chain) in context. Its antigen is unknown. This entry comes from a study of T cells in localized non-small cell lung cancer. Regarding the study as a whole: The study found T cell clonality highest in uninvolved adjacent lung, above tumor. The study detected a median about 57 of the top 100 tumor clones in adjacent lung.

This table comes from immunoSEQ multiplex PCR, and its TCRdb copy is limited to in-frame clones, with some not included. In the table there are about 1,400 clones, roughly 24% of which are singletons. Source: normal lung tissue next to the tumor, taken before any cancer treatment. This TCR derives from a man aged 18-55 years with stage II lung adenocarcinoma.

CDR3 sequence (DNA): TGTGCCAGCAGTTACTCATCACCGGGGGCGGCCCAGTACTTC. It yields the protein CASSYSSPGAAQYF. The chain carries TRBV6-8 and TRBJ2-5; perhaps D is TRBD1 or TRBD2 (6 bases each). The CDR3 totals 14 residues. CDR1 and CDR2 from the germline V gene are MNHGY and SAAAGT. With 0 bases removed from V and 9 bases from J, the gap between germline ends came to 14 bases.